The source of this T cell receptor beta chain is a study of cytomegalovirus exposure and HLA in healthy donors. This clone was counted between two and nine times. Other DNA sequences of this sample code for an identical CDR3. PCR employed 60 Vbeta and 13 Jbeta primers. Sequencing used immunoSEQ multiplex PCR; TCRdb keeps in-frame clones, though not all of them. The table has around 150,000 clones, approximately 85% seen once. Trimming at V came to 1 base and at J to 4 bases, leaving 7 bases not matched to a gene. The CDR3 consists of 15 residues. Germline CDR1 SGHRS, CDR2 YFSETQ. The source material was PBMCs. The TCR sequence derives from a man between 50 and 59 years old in good health and CMV-seropositive. V and J are TRBV5-1 and TRBJ2-7, with 8 positions matching TRBD2. In nucleotides, the CDR3 is TGCGCCAGCAGCTTGACGGCGGGGGGAGGGTACGAGCAGTACTTC. Translating gives CASSLTAGGGYEQYF.